The 9 T cell receptor beta chains below all came from one sample that was sequenced in a study of blood T cell repertoires in COVID-19. The repertoire was sequenced with immunoSEQ multiplex PCR; TCRdb's copy has only in-frame clones and lacks some. The sample holds a few hundred thousand clones; around 85% are singletons and the top ten take 0.87%. Material for sequencing was peripheral blood. These receptors were taken from a human donor with COVID-19, enrolled during active disease. The donor label of this sample is uncertain.

Details on this clone: Other DNA sequences in this specimen translate into the identical CDR3. The DNA of the CDR3 is TGTGCCAGCAGCTTATCGGGAAATCAGCCCCAGCATTTT. This encodes CASSLSGNQPQHF. This chain connects TRBV7-2 to TRBJ1-5, with D uncertain. Germline CDR1 reads SGHTA; CDR2 reads FQGNSA. The CDR3 totals 13 residues. Trimming pared 2 bases from V and 4 bases from J, leaving 6 bases between.

Written as DNA, the CDR3 is TGTGCCTGGAGACAGATCCCTAGCACAGATACGCAGTATTTT. Translating it yields CAWRQIPSTDTQYF. J is TRBJ2-3 and V is TRBV30; D uncertain. Trimming took off 3 bases at V and 0 bases at J, with 10 bases between the two ends. There are 14 residues in the CDR3. CDR1 GTSNPN and CDR2 SVGIG come from the germline V gene (reference sequence).

This clone was recorded a few times. This rearrangement joins TRBV19 to TRBJ1-2, with 7 bases fitting TRBD1. Germline loops: CDR1 LNHDA, CDR2 SQIVND (reference sequence). Trimming removed 3 bases from V and 1 base from J; junction bases left unmatched: 11. The CDR3 consists of 17 residues. CDR3 loop: CASSIPLEGAHNYGYTF. The CDR3 bases are TGTGCCAGTAGTATCCCATTGGAGGGGGCCCATAACTATGGCTACACCTTC.

This chain joins TRBV14 and TRBJ1-1; D not certain. Trimming removed 1 base from V and 8 bases from J, with 5 bases in between. Germline V CDR1 and CDR2: SGHDN, FVKESK. The CDR3 sequence is 11 residues long. In DNA, the CDR3 is TGTGCCAGCAGCCAAGGAGCAGAAGCTTTCTTT. It specifies CASSQGAEAFF.

The V gene is TRBV5-1, the J gene TRBJ1-1, with D hard to call. CDR3 length: 15 residues. Germline-derived CDR1 and CDR2 are SGHRS and YFSETQ. V was shortened by 0 bases and J by 1 base, with 10 bases between the two germline ends. In DNA, the CDR3 is TGCGCCAGCAGCTTGGCGGGGAGTAGGAACACTGAAGCTTTCTTT. Translation gives CASSLAGSRNTEAFF. The variable domain in full, with the rest retrieved from reference TRBV5-1 and TRBJ1-1, is KAGVTQTPRYLIKTRGQQVTLSCSPISGHRSVSWYQQTPGQGLQFLFEYFSETQRNKGNFPGRFSGRQFSNSRSEMNVSTLELGDSALYLCASSLAGSRNTEAFFGQGTRLTVV.

DNA of the CDR3: TGTGCCAGCTCGGCGACAGGGGATTCAGATACGCAGTATTTT. This sequence encodes CASSATGDSDTQYF. The rearrangement uses TRBV6-6 and TRBJ2-3; 8 bases align to TRBD1. The CDR3 is made up of 14 amino acids. CDR1 and CDR2 (germline): MNHNY, SVGAGI (reference sequence). V gave up 8 bases and J gave up 4 bases; unmatched junction bases: 8.

V is TRBV19 and J is TRBJ1-5; D gene uncertain. This CDR3 spans 14 amino acids. Between the trimmed V and J ends, which lost 9 bases and 2 bases, there was a span of 14 bases. CDR1 is LNHDA, CDR2 SQIVND, per germline (reference sequence). The CDR3 nucleotides read TGTGCCAGCAGTGAACTTCGAGGCAATCAGCCCCAGCATTTT. The encoded protein is CASSELRGNQPQHF.

A note on this clone: At the DNA level, this CDR3 is encoded by other sequences in the same sample as well. This chain connects TRBV7-3 to TRBJ1-1; TRBD1 is a possible D gene (5 bases). CDR1 and CDR2 (germline): SGHTA, FQGTGA. This CDR3 has 13 residues. Trimming stripped 5 bases from V and 1 base from J, with 8 bases between. DNA for the CDR3: TGTGCCAGCAGCCGCGACAGGAACACTGAAGCTTTCTTT. It is translated as CASSRDRNTEAFF.

CDR3 DNA sequence: TGTGCCTGGACACGAGGACAGGCGTACAATGAGCAGTTCTTC. It is translated as CAWTRGQAYNEQFF. The chain links TRBV30 to TRBJ2-1; TRBD1 matches 7 bases. The CDR3 is 14 residues long. The trim removed 4 bases at V and 4 bases at J, leaving 7 bases unmatched. In germline, CDR1 is GTSNPN, CDR2 SVGIG (reference sequence).